One and the same sample provided the 8 T cell receptor beta chains below, sequenced in a study of CD8+ T cells in alopecia areata (dated 2018 in TCRdb). Library preparation used the immunoSEQ multiplex PCR assay. To provide template for TCR sequencing, every sample had RNA extracted and reverse transcribed into cDNA. In its TCRdb copy, this immuneACCESS table keeps in-frame sequences only and misses some clones. Where compared with another copy, unresolved V genes explain less than half of these, and the others have no known cause. The sample yields about 23,000 clones; around 53% were counted once. Approximately 29% of the sample goes to the ten largest clones. The sample taken for sequencing was NKG2D-high CD8+ T cells sorted from blood. The cell subset or site tag for this specimen amounts to: sorted CD8+ NKG2D-high blood T cells. The receptor source for this set is a human donor with alopecia areata.

This clone appeared a few times. This chain links TRBV5-8 with TRBJ2-1; 7 bases map to TRBD2. V dropped 4 bases and J dropped 2; count of bases not matched to a gene: 6. Germline V gene lookup returns CDR1 SGHTS and CDR2 YDEGEE. The length of the CDR3 is 15 residues. For the CDR3, the DNA is TGTGCCAGCAGCACAGCCGGGACTACCTACAATGAGCAGTTCTTC. Its protein product is CASSTAGTTYNEQFF.

This clone was found once. The chain is built from TRBV27 and TRBJ1-2; maybe TRBD1 (5 bases). This CDR3 is 14 amino acids long. Trimming removed 2 bases at V and 0 bases at J, with 7 bases between. CDR1 is MNHEY and CDR2 is SMNVEV in the germline V gene (reference sequence). In DNA form, the CDR3 reads TGTGCCAGCAGTTTAACAGGAACTAACTATGGCTACACCTTC. This translates into CASSLTGTNYGYTF.

This chain uses TRBV14 with TRBJ2-4; D tentatively fits TRBD1 or TRBD2 (7 bases each). Germline values: CDR1 SGHDN, CDR2 FVKESK. Trimming removed 4 bases from V and 6 bases from J, with 19 bases in between. This CDR3 region has 16 residues. In DNA form, the CDR3 reads TGTGCCAGCAGCCCAGGGGGGGCAGGACAGTTAAACATTCAGTACTTC. Its translation is CASSPGGAGQLNIQYF.

The rearrangement links TRBV5-6 to TRBJ1-5; D gene ambiguous. The CDR3 has 15 residues. Germline CDR1 reads SGHDT; CDR2 reads YYEEEE. V was pared by 0 bases and J by 2 bases, with 9 bases between. This CDR3 is CASSLGPGGNQPQHF. Written as DNA, the CDR3 is TGTGCCAGCAGCTTGGGACCTGGGGGCAATCAGCCCCAGCATTTT.

The J gene is TRBJ2-1, the V gene TRBV28; 12 bases agree with TRBD2. This CDR3 is built from 13 residues. Germline CDR1 and CDR2: MDHEN and SYDVKM. Trimming cost V 8 bases and J 10 bases; bases outside gene matches: 6. CDR3 protein: CASETGLAGEQFF. The CDR3 DNA reads TGTGCCAGCGAGACGGGACTAGCGGGCGAGCAGTTCTTC. The whole variable domain, filled in from reference TRBV28 and TRBJ2-1, reads DVKVTQSSRYLVKRTGEKVFLECVQDMDHENMFWYRQDPGLGLRLIYFSYDVKMKEKGDIPEGYSVSREKKERFSLILESASTNQTSMYLCASETGLAGEQFFGPGTRLTVL.

The chain carries TRBV4-1 and TRBJ2-1; TRBD2 matches 8 bases. Trimming at V came to 4 bases and at J to 10 bases, leaving 9 bases not matched to a gene. The CDR3 loop spans 14 amino acids. Germline values: CDR1 MGHRA, CDR2 YSYEKL. The DNA of the CDR3 is TGCGCCAGCAGCCTCCCGGGACTAGGTTACGAGCAGTTCTTC. Amino acid sequence: CASSLPGLGYEQFF.

The chain has TRBV14 and TRBJ2-7; 8 nucleotides align to TRBD1. V lost 4 bases, J lost 0 bases, and 8 bases stayed unmatched. The germline gives CDR1 SGHDN, CDR2 FVKESK. The CDR3 totals 16 residues. DNA of the CDR3: TGTGCCAGCAGCCTCCTCGGGACAGGCCTCTCCTACGAGCAGTACTTC. Its protein product is CASSLLGTGLSYEQYF. Combining the CDR3 with reference TRBV14 and TRBJ2-7 gives the whole variable domain EAGVTQFPSHSVIEKGQTVTLRCDPISGHDNLYWYRRVMGKEIKFLLHFVKESKQDESGMPNNRFLAERTGGTYSTLKVQPAELEDSGVYFCASSLLGTGLSYEQYFGPGTRLTVT.

The V gene is TRBV19, the J gene TRBJ2-3; a possible D gene is TRBD2 (6 bases). The CDR3 sequence is 16 residues long. V shed 5 bases and J shed 2 bases, with 17 bases lying between them. Germline CDR1 is LNHDA and CDR2 is SQIVND (reference sequence). CDR3 loop: CASSRGFRDSTDTQYF. In DNA form, the CDR3 reads TGTGCCAGTAGTCGAGGGTTTCGGGACTCCACAGATACGCAGTATTTT.